Shown below are 3 T cell receptor beta chains from a single sample sequenced in a study of blood T cells in healthy people across ages. Primers used in a second PCR of roughly 7 to 12 cycles were a sample-barcoded 5' primer and a J-beta primer mix. TCRdb reprocessed the 5' RACE reads via MiXCR and lists one record per CDR3 protein. The sample yields about 730,000 distinct CDR3 sequences, 40% to 45% seen once. Sequenced input: blood. These TCRs come from a woman aged 60-70 years in good health.

CDR3 sequence reads: CASFLRVENEQFF. Here the CDR3 DNA reads TGTGCCAGCTTCCTCAGGGTTGAGAATGAGCAGTTCTTC. The chain couples TRBV6-1 to TRBJ2-1, with a weak D call TRBD1 (5 bases). The CDR3 consists of 13 residues. The ends were cut back, 8 bases at V and 7 bases at J, with 15 bases in the middle. Germline-derived CDR1 and CDR2 are MNHNS and SASEGT.

This clonotype has a count of ten or more. The chain couples TRBV29-1 to TRBJ2-5; 7 positions agree with TRBD1. The CDR3 covers 13 residues. Germline V CDR1 and CDR2: SQVTM, ANQGSEA. V trimming: 6 bases; J trimming: 0 bases; junction bases outside the gene matches: 4. The CDR3 loop reads CSVGTAYQETQYF. The CDR3 nucleotides read TGCAGCGTCGGGACAGCCTACCAAGAGACCCAGTACTTC.

The chain joins TRBV6-5 to TRBJ2-7; perhaps TRBD2 as D (5 bases). Trimming took off 5 bases at V and 4 bases at J, with 21 bases between the two ends. This CDR3 spans 16 amino acids. Germline V gives CDR1 MNHEY, CDR2 SVGAGI. CDR3 sequence (DNA): TGTGCCAGCAGTAAATACTTCCAGCTAGCAAGTTACGAGCAGTACTTC. Translation gives CASSKYFQLASYEQYF.